These 10 T cell receptor beta chains came from one sample sequenced in a study of blood T cell repertoires in COVID-19. Libraries were prepared by immunoSEQ multiplex PCR; TCRdb keeps only in-frame clonotypes and omits some of them. The sample carries 200,000 or so clones, 84% recorded once. Sequenced: peripheral blood. The receptors shown here come from a woman in her 70s with active or convalescent COVID-19.

This clone has only one observation. This chain joins TRBV30 and TRBJ2-1; 13 bases fit TRBD2. After removal of 4 bases from V and 7 bases from J, the junction contained 10 bases not matched to a gene. The CDR3 extends over 16 amino acids. CDR1 is GTSNPN and CDR2 is SVGIG in the germline V gene (reference sequence). CDR3 nucleotides: TGTGCCTGGACTATTAGGACTAGCGGGAGTAGGAATGAGCAGTTCTTC. Protein product: CAWTIRTSGSRNEQFF.

In this sample, this clone turned up a few times. In the same sample, other DNA sequences code for this CDR3. The CDR3 DNA is TGTGCCAGCAGACTAGCGGGAGAGACCCAGTACTTC. Protein sequence: CASRLAGETQYF. This chain uses TRBV2 with TRBJ2-5, with TRBD2 matching over 9 bases. Germline V gene data show CDR1 as SNHLY and CDR2 as FYNNEI. Trimming cost V 6 bases and J 4 bases; bases outside gene matches: 0. This CDR3 contains 12 residues.

The V gene is TRBV27, the J gene TRBJ2-2, with D perhaps TRBD2 (6 bases). CDR3 size: 14 residues. V shed 4 bases and J shed 6 bases, with 12 bases lying between them. Germline CDR1 is MNHEY and CDR2 is SMNVEV (reference sequence). The CDR3 spells CASSSFGEAGELFF. CDR3 nucleotides: TGTGCCAGCAGTTCTTTCGGGGAGGCCGGGGAGCTGTTTTTT.

This clone was counted a single time. The rearrangement links TRBV6-5 to TRBJ2-1; TRBD2 might be the D (5 bases). The CDR3 contains 13 residues. Looked up from germline, CDR1 is MNHEY and CDR2 is SVGAGI. The CDR3 bases are TGTGGGAGCGGTCGACTCTCCTACAATGAGCAGTTCTTC. Residues: CGSGRLSYNEQFF.

The chain employs TRBV28 and TRBJ2-7; possibly TRBD1 for D (6 bases). This CDR3 has 12 amino acids. Trimming removed 5 bases from V and 5 bases from J, with 10 bases in between. Germline V gives CDR1 MDHEN, CDR2 SYDVKM. The CDR3 loop reads CASSRDTNEQYF. CDR3 nucleotides: TGTGCCAGCAGTCGGGACACCAACGAGCAGTACTTC.

The gene calls are TRBV6-6 and TRBJ1-4; TRBD1 agrees at 7 bases. The CDR3 has 15 residues. The junction had 5 bases not matched to a gene; V was cut back by 5 bases and J by 2 bases. CDR1 and CDR2 from the germline V gene are MNHNY and SVGAGI (reference sequence). The CDR3 sequence: CASSRQGATNEKLFF. DNA for the CDR3: TGTGCCAGCAGTCGACAGGGCGCGACTAATGAAAAACTGTTTTTT.

The V call is TRBV4-1, the J call TRBJ2-6; 7 positions agree with TRBD1. The trim removed 3 bases at V and 2 bases at J, leaving 4 bases unmatched. CDR3 length: 16 residues. CDR1 MGHRA and CDR2 YSYEKL come from the germline V gene. In nucleotides, the CDR3 is TGCGCCAGCAGCCATCAGACAGGGACTGGGGCCAACGTCCTGACTTTC. Translation: CASSHQTGTGANVLTF.

The J gene is TRBJ1-6, the V gene TRBV18; D might be TRBD1 (6 bases). Germline CDR1 and CDR2: KGHSH and LQKENI. The germline V and J ends were trimmed by 3 bases and 9 bases, with 12 bases remaining between them. The CDR3 totals 14 residues. CDR3 coding DNA: TGTGCCAGCTCACCTACGGGACAACGTTCACCCCTCCACTTT. Translated: CASSPTGQRSPLHF.

This clone appeared once. V and J are TRBV28 and TRBJ1-5; a possible D gene is TRBD1 (5 bases). Trimming stripped 5 bases from V and 3 bases from J, with 14 bases between. CDR1 and CDR2 from the germline V gene are MDHEN and SYDVKM. This CDR3 has 15 amino acids. CDR3 protein: CASSPWGRNNQPQHF. The CDR3 DNA follows: TGTGCCAGCAGTCCTTGGGGGAGGAACAATCAGCCCCAGCATTTT. Drawing the rest from reference TRBV28 and TRBJ1-5, the complete variable domain is DVKVTQSSRYLVKRTGEKVFLECVQDMDHENMFWYRQDPGLGLRLIYFSYDVKMKEKGDIPEGYSVSREKKERFSLILESASTNQTSMYLCASSPWGRNNQPQHFGDGTRLSIL.

The chain joins TRBV18 to TRBJ1-3, with a weak D call TRBD1 (6 bases). CDR3 length: 15 residues. Trimming took 2 bases from V and 2 from J, leaving 10 bases between them. Per germline, CDR1 KGHSH and CDR2 LQKENI. Here the CDR3 reads CASSPRSGAGNTIYF. For the CDR3, the DNA is TGTGCCAGCTCACCAAGGTCAGGGGCTGGAAACACCATATATTTT.